The 8 T cell receptor beta chains below come from one sample, sequenced in a study of cytomegalovirus exposure and HLA in healthy donors (dated by TCRdb to about 2017). Libraries were prepared through the immunoSEQ multiplex PCR assay. For the multiplex PCR, a mixture combining 60 forward primers for TCR Vbeta segments and 13 reverse primers for TCR Jbeta segments was used. TCRdb took over this immuneACCESS table, retaining in-frame rearrangements with V and J assigned. Such tables are incomplete; in checked studies, under half of the missing clones stem from an unresolved V gene, and the remainder is unexplained. The sample table shows about 150,000 clones, and around four fifths are seen once. 13% of the sample is taken by the ten largest. The sequenced sample consisted of PBMCs. These receptor sequences come from a woman between 50 and 59 years old in good health and CMV-seropositive.

V is TRBV7-6 and J is TRBJ2-3; the match to TRBD2 covers 10 bases. The CDR3 is made up of 16 amino acids. Germline V lookup: CDR1 SGHVS, CDR2 FNYEAQ. J gave up 0 bases and V 1 base, and 1 base lay outside the gene matches. CDR3 region: CASSLVLAGSTDTQYF. CDR3 coding DNA: TGTGCCAGCAGCTTAGTACTAGCGGGGAGCACAGATACGCAGTATTTT. Using reference TRBV7-6 and TRBJ2-3 for the parts outside the CDR3, the full variable domain is GAGVSQSPRYKVTKRGQDVALRCDPISGHVSLYWYRQALGQGPEFLTYFNYEAQQDKSGLPNDRFSAERPEGSISTLTIQRTEQRDSAMYRCASSLVLAGSTDTQYFGPGTRLTVL.

This chain links TRBV2 with TRBJ2-3, with 8 nucleotides matching TRBD2. The junction had 2 bases not matched to a gene; V was cut back by 6 bases and J by 3 bases. The CDR3 is made up of 13 amino acids. The germline V gene encodes CDR1 SNHLY and CDR2 FYNNEI. The CDR3 DNA reads as TGTGCCAGCAGGGGGACTAGAACAGATACGCAGTATTTT. Its protein is CASRGTRTDTQYF. The whole variable domain, remainder taken from reference TRBV2 and TRBJ2-3, is EPEVTQTPSHQVTQMGQEVILRCVPISNHLYFYWYRQILGQKVEFLVSFYNNEISEKSEIFDDQFSVERPDGSNFTLKIRSTKLEDSAMYFCASRGTRTDTQYFGPGTRLTVL.

This clone was detected only a few times. The CDR3 is CASSIEDRFHPDEKLFF. DNA of the CDR3: TGTGCCAGTAGTATAGAAGACAGGTTCCATCCAGATGAAAAACTGTTTTTT. The gene calls are TRBV19 and TRBJ1-4; D is perhaps TRBD1 (6 bases). The CDR3 runs to 17 residues. Germline V gene lookup returns CDR1 LNHDA and CDR2 SQIVND (reference sequence). Trimming shortened V by 0 bases and J by 6 bases, and 17 bases separated the two germline ends.

V gene TRBV5-1 combines with J gene TRBJ1-1; 11 bases agree with TRBD1. The trim removed 3 bases at V and 5 bases at J, leaving 3 bases unmatched. Per the germline V gene, CDR1 is SGHRS and CDR2 is YFSETQ. The CDR3 totals 14 residues. CDR3: CASSYGTGGTEAFF. The CDR3 coding sequence is TGCGCCAGCAGCTACGGGACAGGGGGGACTGAAGCTTTCTTT.

The gene calls are TRBV4-2 and TRBJ2-2, with 9 nucleotides matching TRBD1. Germline CDR1 reads LGHNA; CDR2 reads YNFKEQ. This CDR3 is 15 amino acids long. V lost 5 bases, J lost 4 bases, and 5 bases stayed unmatched. The CDR3 loop is CASSSRQGGTGELFF. CDR3 bases: TGTGCCAGCAGCTCGCGACAGGGGGGCACCGGGGAGCTGTTTTTT.

For the CDR3, the DNA is TGTGCCAGCAGTGACTCGCGGTCTGGGGCCAACGTCCTGACTTTC. Translated, it gives CASSDSRSGANVLTF. This chain links TRBV6-4 with TRBJ2-6; D is undetermined. Germline CDR1 MRHNA, CDR2 SNTAGT. CDR3 size: 15 residues. Between the trimmed V and J ends, which lost 0 bases and 1 base, there was a span of 4 bases.

This clone was detected only once. The gene calls are TRBV14 and TRBJ1-2; possible D gene TRBD1, 5 bases. V shed 1 base and J shed 5 bases, with 8 bases lying between them. The CDR3 covers 13 residues. In germline, CDR1 is SGHDN, CDR2 FVKESK. CDR3 amino acids: CASSQGQTYGYTF. The CDR3 region has the DNA TGTGCCAGCAGCCAAGGACAGACGTATGGCTACACCTTC.

This clone appeared once. The rearrangement uses TRBV7-9 and TRBJ1-3, with TRBD1 matching 7 bases. The CDR3 length is 17 residues. Germline-derived CDR1 and CDR2 are SEHNR and FQNEAQ (reference sequence). Trimming at V came to 5 bases and at J to 3 bases, leaving 13 bases not matched to a gene. The CDR3: CASSTFRGTDRGNTIYF. CDR3 DNA sequence: TGTGCCAGCAGCACTTTCAGGGGGACAGATCGTGGAAACACCATATATTTT.